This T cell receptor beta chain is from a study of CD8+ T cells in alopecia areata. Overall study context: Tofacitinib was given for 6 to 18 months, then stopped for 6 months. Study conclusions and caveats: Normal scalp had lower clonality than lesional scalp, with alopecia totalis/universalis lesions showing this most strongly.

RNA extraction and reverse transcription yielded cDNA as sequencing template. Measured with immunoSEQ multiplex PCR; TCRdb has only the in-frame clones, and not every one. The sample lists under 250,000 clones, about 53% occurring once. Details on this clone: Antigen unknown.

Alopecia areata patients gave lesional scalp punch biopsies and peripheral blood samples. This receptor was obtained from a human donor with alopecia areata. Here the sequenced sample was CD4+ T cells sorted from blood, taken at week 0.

CDR3 in DNA: TGTGCAAGTCGCCCTGGGCAGGGTGGCTACACCTTC. This translates into CASRPGQGGYTF. This chain links TRBV12-2 with TRBJ1-2; the table assigns TRBD1, which was not confirmed against the DNA. TRBV12-2 is classified as a pseudogene. This CDR3 has 12 residues.